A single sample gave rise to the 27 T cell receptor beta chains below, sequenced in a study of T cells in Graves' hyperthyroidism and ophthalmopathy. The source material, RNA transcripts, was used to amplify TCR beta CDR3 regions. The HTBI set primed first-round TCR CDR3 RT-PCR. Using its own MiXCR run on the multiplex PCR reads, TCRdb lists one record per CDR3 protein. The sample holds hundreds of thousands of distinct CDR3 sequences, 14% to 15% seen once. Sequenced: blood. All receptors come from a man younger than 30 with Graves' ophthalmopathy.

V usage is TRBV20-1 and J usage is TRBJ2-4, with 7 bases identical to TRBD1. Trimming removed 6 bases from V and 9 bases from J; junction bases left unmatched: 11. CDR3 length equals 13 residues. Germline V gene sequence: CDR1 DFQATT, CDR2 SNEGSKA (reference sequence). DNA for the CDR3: TGCAGTGCGGAACAGGGGTCCGCGGGCATTCAGTACTTC. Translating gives CSAEQGSAGIQYF.

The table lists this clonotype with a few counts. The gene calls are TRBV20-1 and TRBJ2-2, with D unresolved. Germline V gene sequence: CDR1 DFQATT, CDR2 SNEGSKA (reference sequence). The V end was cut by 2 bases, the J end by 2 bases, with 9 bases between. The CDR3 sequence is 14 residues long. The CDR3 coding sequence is TGCAGTGCTAGACGAGTGTCCAACACCGGGGAGCTGTTTTTT. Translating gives CSARRVSNTGELFF.

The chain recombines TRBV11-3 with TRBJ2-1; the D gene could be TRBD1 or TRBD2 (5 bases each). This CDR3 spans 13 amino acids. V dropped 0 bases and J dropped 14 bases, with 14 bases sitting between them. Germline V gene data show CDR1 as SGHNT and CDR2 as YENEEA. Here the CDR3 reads CASSLDPGAGKFF. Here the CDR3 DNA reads TGTGCCAGCAGCTTAGATCCCGGGGCAGGGAAGTTCTTC.

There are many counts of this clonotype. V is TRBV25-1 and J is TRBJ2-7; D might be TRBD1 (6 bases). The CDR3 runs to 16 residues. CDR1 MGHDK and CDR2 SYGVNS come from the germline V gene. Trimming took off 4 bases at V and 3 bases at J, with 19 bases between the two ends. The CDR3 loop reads CASSALQGHPVYEQYF. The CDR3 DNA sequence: TGTGCCAGCAGTGCGCTACAGGGACATCCTGTCTACGAGCAGTACTTC.

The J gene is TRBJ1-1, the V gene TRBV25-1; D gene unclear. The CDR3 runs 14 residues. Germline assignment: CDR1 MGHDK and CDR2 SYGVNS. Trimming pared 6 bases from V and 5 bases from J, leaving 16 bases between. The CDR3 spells CASRHTLGWTEAFF. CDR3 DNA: TGTGCCAGCAGGCACACCCTGGGCTGGACTGAAGCTTTCTTT.

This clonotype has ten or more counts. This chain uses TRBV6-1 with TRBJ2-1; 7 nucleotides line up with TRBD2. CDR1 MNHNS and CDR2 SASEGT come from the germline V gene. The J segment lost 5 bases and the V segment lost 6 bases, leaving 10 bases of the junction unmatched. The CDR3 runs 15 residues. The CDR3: CASRPTSLAHNEQFF. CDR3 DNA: TGTGCCAGCAGGCCGACTAGCCTGGCACACAATGAGCAGTTCTTC.

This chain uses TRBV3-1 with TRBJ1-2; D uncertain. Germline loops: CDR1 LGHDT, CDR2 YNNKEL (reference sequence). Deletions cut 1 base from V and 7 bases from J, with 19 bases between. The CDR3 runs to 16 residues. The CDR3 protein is CASSQVSLIGSRGYTF. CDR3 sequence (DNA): TGTGCCAGCAGCCAAGTATCCTTGATAGGGTCCCGTGGCTACACCTTC.

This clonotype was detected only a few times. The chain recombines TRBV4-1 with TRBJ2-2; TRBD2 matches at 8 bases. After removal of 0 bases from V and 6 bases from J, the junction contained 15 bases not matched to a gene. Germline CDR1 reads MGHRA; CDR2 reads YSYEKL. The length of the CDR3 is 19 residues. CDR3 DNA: TGCGCCAGCAGCCAAGATATCGCGCCCAGCGGGAGAGTTGCCGGGGAGCTGTTTTTT. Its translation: CASSQDIAPSGRVAGELFF.

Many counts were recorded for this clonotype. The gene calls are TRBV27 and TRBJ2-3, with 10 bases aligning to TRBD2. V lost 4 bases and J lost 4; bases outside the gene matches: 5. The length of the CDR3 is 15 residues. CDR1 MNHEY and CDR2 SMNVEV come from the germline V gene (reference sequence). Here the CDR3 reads CASSSASGSPDTQYF. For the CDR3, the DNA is TGTGCCAGCAGTTCGGCTAGCGGGAGCCCAGATACGCAGTATTTT.

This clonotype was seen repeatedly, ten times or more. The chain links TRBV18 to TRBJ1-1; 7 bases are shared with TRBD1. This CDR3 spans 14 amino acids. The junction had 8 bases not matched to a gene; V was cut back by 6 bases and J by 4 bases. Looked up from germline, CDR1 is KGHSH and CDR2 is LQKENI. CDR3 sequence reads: CASSRTDRATEAFF. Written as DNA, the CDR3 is TGTGCCAGCTCCCGAACAGACAGGGCCACTGAAGCTTTCTTT.

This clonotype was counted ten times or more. CDR3 protein: CASSVGLGVGKMNTEAFF. In DNA, the CDR3 is TGTGCCAGCAGCGTAGGATTAGGGGTTGGTAAAATGAACACTGAAGCTTTCTTT. The V call is TRBV9, the J call TRBJ1-1; perhaps TRBD1 as D (5 bases). V gave up 0 bases and J gave up 0 bases, with 18 bases separating them. Germline CDR1 SGDLS, CDR2 YYNGEE. The CDR3 has 18 residues.

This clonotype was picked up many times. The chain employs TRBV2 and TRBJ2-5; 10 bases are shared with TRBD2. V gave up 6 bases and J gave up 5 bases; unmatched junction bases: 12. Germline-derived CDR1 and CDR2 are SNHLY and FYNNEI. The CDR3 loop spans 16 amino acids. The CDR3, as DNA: TGTGCCAGCAGGGACGATCTGGCTAGCGGGAGTGAGACCCAGTACTTC. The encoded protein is CASRDDLASGSETQYF.

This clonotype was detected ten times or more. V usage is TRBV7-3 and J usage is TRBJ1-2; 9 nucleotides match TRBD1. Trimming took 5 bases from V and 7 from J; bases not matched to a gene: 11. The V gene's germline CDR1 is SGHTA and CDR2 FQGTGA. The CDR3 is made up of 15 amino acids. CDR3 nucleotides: TGTGCCAGCAGCATACAGGGGGCGGGGGTATCTGGCTACACCTTC. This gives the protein CASSIQGAGVSGYTF.

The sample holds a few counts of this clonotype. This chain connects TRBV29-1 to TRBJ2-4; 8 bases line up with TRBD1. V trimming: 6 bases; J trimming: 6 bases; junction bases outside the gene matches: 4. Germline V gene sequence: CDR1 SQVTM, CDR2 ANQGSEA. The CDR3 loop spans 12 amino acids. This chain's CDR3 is CSVGQGLNIQYF. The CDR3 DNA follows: TGCAGCGTCGGACAGGGACTAAACATTCAGTACTTC.

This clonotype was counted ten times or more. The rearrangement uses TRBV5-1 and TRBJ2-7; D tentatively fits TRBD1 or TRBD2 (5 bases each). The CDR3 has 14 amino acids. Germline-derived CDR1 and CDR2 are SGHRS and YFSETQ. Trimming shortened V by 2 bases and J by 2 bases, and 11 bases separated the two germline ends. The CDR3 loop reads CASSFSREPYEQYF. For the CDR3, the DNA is TGCGCCAGCAGCTTTTCCAGGGAGCCCTACGAGCAGTACTTC.

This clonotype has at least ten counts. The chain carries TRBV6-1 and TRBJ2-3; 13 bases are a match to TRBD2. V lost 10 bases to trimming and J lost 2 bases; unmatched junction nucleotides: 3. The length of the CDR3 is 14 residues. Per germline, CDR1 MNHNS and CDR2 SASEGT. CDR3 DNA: TGTGCCACCGGACTAGCGGGAGTCACAGATACGCAGTATTTT. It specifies CATGLAGVTDTQYF.

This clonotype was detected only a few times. The CDR3 loop is CSAEDRTDNEQFF. The CDR3 nucleotides are TGCAGCGCCGAAGATAGGACAGACAATGAGCAGTTCTTC. J is TRBJ2-1 and V is TRBV29-1; a weak D match, TRBD1 (6 bases). The V gene lost 7 bases and the J gene lost 5 bases, with 15 bases spanning the gap. Per germline, CDR1 SQVTM and CDR2 ANQGSEA. This CDR3 spans 13 amino acids.

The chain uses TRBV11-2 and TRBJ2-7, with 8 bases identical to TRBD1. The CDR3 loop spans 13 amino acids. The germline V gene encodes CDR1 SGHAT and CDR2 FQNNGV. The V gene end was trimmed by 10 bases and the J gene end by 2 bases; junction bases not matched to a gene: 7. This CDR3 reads CANGDRGPYEQYF. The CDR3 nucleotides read TGTGCCAACGGAGACAGGGGACCCTACGAGCAGTACTTC.

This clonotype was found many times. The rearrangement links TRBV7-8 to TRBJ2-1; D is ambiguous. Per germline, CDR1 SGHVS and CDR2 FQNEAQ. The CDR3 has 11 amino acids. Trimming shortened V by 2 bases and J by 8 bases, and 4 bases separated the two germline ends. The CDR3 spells CASSLTYEQFF. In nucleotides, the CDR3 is TGTGCCAGCAGCTTAACCTATGAGCAGTTCTTC.

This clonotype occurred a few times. CDR3 nucleotide sequence: TGTGCCAGCAGCCCCAACCCGCCCTTCGGTGAGCAGTTCTTC. It specifies CASSPNPPFGEQFF. This sequence joins TRBV7-9 and TRBJ2-1; D gene ambiguous. Trimming left V 5 bases short and J 9 bases short, with 17 bases between. CDR3 length equals 14 residues. The germline gives CDR1 SEHNR, CDR2 FQNEAQ (reference sequence).

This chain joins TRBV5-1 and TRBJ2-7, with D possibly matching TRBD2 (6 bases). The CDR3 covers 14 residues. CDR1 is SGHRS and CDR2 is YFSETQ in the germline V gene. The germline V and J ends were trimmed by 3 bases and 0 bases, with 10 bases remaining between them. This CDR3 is CASSWAGSSYEQYF. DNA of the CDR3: TGCGCCAGCAGCTGGGCCGGGAGCTCCTACGAGCAGTACTTC.

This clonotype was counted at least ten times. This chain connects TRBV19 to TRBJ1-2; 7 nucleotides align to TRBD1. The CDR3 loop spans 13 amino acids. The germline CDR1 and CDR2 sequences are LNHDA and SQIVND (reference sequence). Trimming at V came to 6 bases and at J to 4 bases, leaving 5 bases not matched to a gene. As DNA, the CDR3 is TGTGCCAGTAGGTGGGGGACAGTCTATGGCTACACCTTC. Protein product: CASRWGTVYGYTF. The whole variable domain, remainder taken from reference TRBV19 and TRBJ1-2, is DGGITQSPKYLFRKEGQNVTLSCEQNLNHDAMYWYRQDPGQGLRLIYYSQIVNDFQKGDIAEGYSVSREKKESFPLTVTSAQKNPTAFYLCASRWGTVYGYTFGSGTRLTVV.

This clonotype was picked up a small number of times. CDR3 DNA sequence: TGTGCCACCAGCAGAGATCCCGGGACAGGCACAGATACGCAGTATTTT. This translates into CATSRDPGTGTDTQYF. The V and J genes are TRBV15 and TRBJ2-3, with 7 bases matching TRBD1. V dropped 0 bases and J dropped 1; count of bases not matched to a gene: 4. CDR3 length equals 16 residues. Germline-derived CDR1 and CDR2 are LNHNV and YYDKDF (reference sequence).

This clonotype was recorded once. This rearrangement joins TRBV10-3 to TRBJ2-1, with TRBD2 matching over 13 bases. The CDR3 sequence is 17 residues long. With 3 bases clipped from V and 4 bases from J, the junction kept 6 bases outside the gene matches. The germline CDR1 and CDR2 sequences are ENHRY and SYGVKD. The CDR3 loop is CAISDPGLAGRYNEQFF. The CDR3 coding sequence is TGTGCCATCAGTGATCCGGGACTAGCGGGAAGGTACAATGAGCAGTTCTTC.

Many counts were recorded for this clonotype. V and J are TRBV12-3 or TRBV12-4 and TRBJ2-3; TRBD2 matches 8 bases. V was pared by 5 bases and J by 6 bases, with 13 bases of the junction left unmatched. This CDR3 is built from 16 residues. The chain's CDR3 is CASSPNYGGGSDTQYF. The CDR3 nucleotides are TGTGCCAGCAGTCCAAACTATGGCGGGGGGTCGGATACGCAGTATTTT.

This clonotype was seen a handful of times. CDR3: CASSLSVVQGANEKLFF. CDR3 nucleotide sequence: TGTGCCAGCAGTTTATCCGTCGTACAGGGGGCTAATGAAAAACTGTTTTTT. V is TRBV27 and J is TRBJ1-4, with 8 bases matching TRBD1. The V segment lost 0 bases and the J segment 3 bases; nucleotides outside the gene matches: 6. Germline values: CDR1 MNHEY, CDR2 SMNVEV (reference sequence). The CDR3 is made up of 17 amino acids.

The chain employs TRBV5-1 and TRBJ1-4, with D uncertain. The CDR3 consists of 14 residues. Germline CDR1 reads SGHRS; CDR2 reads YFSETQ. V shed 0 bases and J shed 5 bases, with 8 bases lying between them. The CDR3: CASSLAYGNEKLFF. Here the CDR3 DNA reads TGCGCCAGCAGCTTGGCGTACGGGAATGAAAAACTGTTTTTT.